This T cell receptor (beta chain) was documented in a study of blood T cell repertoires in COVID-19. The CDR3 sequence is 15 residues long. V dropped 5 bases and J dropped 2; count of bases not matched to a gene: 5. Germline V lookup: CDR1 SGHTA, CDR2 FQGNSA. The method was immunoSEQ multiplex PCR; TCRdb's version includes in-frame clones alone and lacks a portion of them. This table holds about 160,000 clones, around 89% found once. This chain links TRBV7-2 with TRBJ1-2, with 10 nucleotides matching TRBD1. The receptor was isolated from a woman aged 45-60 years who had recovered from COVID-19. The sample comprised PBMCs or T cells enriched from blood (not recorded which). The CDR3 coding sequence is TGTGCCAGCAGCCCGACAGGGGGCCCGAACTATGGCTACACCTTC. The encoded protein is CASSPTGGPNYGYTF.